Below, 17 T cell receptor beta chains from the same sample are listed, as sequenced in a study of CD8+ T cells in alopecia areata. Sequencing templates came from extracted RNA that was reverse transcribed into cDNA. Clones were sequenced by immunoSEQ multiplex PCR, and TCRdb holds only the in-frame ones, with some missing. The sample lists 150,000 to 200,000 clones; less than 80% were seen once. The sample in question was CD8+ T cells sorted from blood, obtained at week 0. All receptors come from a human donor with alopecia areata.

This clone turned up a few times. The CDR3 DNA reads TGTGCCTGGAGCGCTTGGGGAGCGGGGGCACAAGAGACCCAGTACTTC. Amino acid sequence: CAWSAWGAGAQETQYF. The chain joins TRBV30 to TRBJ2-5; 8 bases line up with TRBD2. Trimming at V came to 3 bases and at J to 2 bases, leaving 11 bases not matched to a gene. CDR3 length: 16 amino acids. Germline CDR1 and CDR2: GTSNPN and SVGIG (reference sequence). Filled out from reference TRBV30 and TRBJ2-5, the complete variable domain reads SQTIHQWPATLVQPVGSPLSLECTVEGTSNPNLYWYRQAAGRGLQLLFYSVGIGQISSEVPQNLSASRPQDRQFILSSKKLLLSDSGFYLCAWSAWGAGAQETQYFGPGTRLLVL.

The chain recombines TRBV13 with TRBJ2-7; TRBD1 might be the D (6 bases). The CDR3 is 14 residues long. Trimming removed 5 bases from V and 1 base from J, with 12 bases in between. The germline V gene encodes CDR1 PRHDT and CDR2 FYEKMQ (reference sequence). In DNA form, the CDR3 reads TGTGCCAGCAGCCCCCTAACAGGGTCCTACGAGCAGTACTTC. The encoded protein is CASSPLTGSYEQYF.

This clone was counted only a few times. The chain has TRBV5-6 and TRBJ1-2; D ambiguous. The CDR3 spans 14 residues. Germline V gene data show CDR1 as SGHDT and CDR2 as YYEEEE. V dropped 2 bases and J dropped 2 bases, with 10 bases sitting between them. The CDR3 loop reads CASSFLGANYGYTF. The CDR3 bases are TGTGCCAGCAGCTTCCTGGGAGCAAACTATGGCTACACCTTC. Combining the CDR3 with reference TRBV5-6 and TRBJ1-2 gives the whole variable domain DAGVTQSPTHLIKTRGQQVTLRCSPKSGHDTVSWYQQALGQGPQFIFQYYEEEERQRGNFPDRFSGHQFPNYSSELNVNALLLGDSALYLCASSFLGANYGYTFGSGTRLTVV.

This clone was seen just once. The chain combines TRBV29-1 with TRBJ2-5, with 8 bases identical to TRBD1. The germline gives CDR1 SQVTM, CDR2 ANQGSEA. Trimming removed 7 bases from V and 1 base from J; junction bases left unmatched: 8. The CDR3 length is 14 residues. Here the CDR3 DNA reads TGCAGCGGAATGCAGGGGGCGCGCCAAGAGACCCAGTACTTC. Translated, it gives CSGMQGARQETQYF.

V is TRBV4-1 and J is TRBJ1-5; a possible D gene is TRBD1 (6 bases). This CDR3 spans 13 amino acids. Germline CDR1 reads MGHRA; CDR2 reads YSYEKL. V shed 8 bases and J shed 2 bases, with 10 bases lying between them. For the CDR3, the DNA is TGCGCCAGCCAGGGGTCGGGCAATCAGCCCCAGCATTTT. As protein: CASQGSGNQPQHF.

As regards this clone: The same CDR3 is also encoded by other DNA sequences in this sample. The J gene is TRBJ2-7, the V gene TRBV29-1; D gene ambiguous. Germline V gene sequence: CDR1 SQVTM, CDR2 ANQGSEA. Trimming removed 3 bases at V and 0 bases at J, with 6 bases between. This CDR3 spans 12 amino acids. The CDR3 DNA follows: TGCAGCGTTGAGGGCAGCTCCTACGAGCAGTACTTC. It yields the protein CSVEGSSYEQYF.

CDR3 DNA sequence: TGTGCCAGTAACCCTTTCGACAGTAGCAATCAGCCCCAGCATTTT. Its protein product is CASNPFDSSNQPQHF. This chain uses TRBV19 with TRBJ1-5, with D possibly TRBD1 on 5 matching bases. The CDR3 extends over 15 amino acids. V shed 7 bases and J shed 0 bases, with 13 bases lying between them. Germline CDR1 LNHDA, CDR2 SQIVND (reference sequence). The complete variable domain, with remaining parts taken from reference TRBV19 and TRBJ1-5, reads DGGITQSPKYLFRKEGQNVTLSCEQNLNHDAMYWYRQDPGQGLRLIYYSQIVNDFQKGDIAEGYSVSREKKESFPLTVTSAQKNPTAFYLCASNPFDSSNQPQHFGDGTRLSIL.

The chain couples TRBV10-1 to TRBJ2-1; 11 nucleotides line up with TRBD1. Germline loops: CDR1 WNHNN, CDR2 SYGVQD (reference sequence). The CDR3 length is 16 residues. The trim removed 6 bases at V and 1 base at J, leaving 5 bases unmatched. Here the CDR3 reads CASRAGTGGSYNEQFF. DNA of the CDR3: TGCGCCAGCAGGGCCGGGACAGGGGGTTCCTACAATGAGCAGTTCTTC.

The V call is TRBV15, the J call TRBJ2-1, with 7 bases that match TRBD1. This CDR3 contains 15 residues. Germline V gene lookup returns CDR1 LNHNV and CDR2 YYDKDF (reference sequence). Trimming took 3 bases from V and 5 from J; bases not matched to a gene: 7. This chain's CDR3 is CATSRDGTDDNEQFF. For the CDR3, the DNA is TGTGCCACCAGCAGGGACGGGACAGATGACAATGAGCAGTTCTTC.

V and J are TRBV5-6 and TRBJ2-5; 7 bases fit TRBD1. J lost 2 bases, V lost 4 bases, and 5 bases had no gene match. This CDR3 comprises 14 residues. Germline CDR1 reads SGHDT; CDR2 reads YYEEEE. CDR3 sequence: CASSAGTAQETQYF. For the CDR3, the DNA is TGTGCCAGCAGCGCAGGGACAGCTCAAGAGACCCAGTACTTC.

V is TRBV5-1 and J is TRBJ2-5, with TRBD1 matching over 7 bases. The J call may be faulty, since TRBJ2-7 better matches the DNA end. Germline V gene sequence: CDR1 SGHRS, CDR2 YFSETQ. The CDR3 is 13 amino acids. CDR3 region: CASSHRDSYEQYF. The CDR3 nucleotides read TGCGCCAGCAGCCACCGGGACAGCTACGAGCAGTACTTC.

This clone was observed once. The chain has TRBV7-9 and TRBJ2-7; unclear D gene. Trimming cost V 0 bases and J 2 bases, with 11 bases left between them. The CDR3 has 15 residues. Germline CDR1 reads SEHNR; CDR2 reads FQNEAQ (reference sequence). In DNA, the CDR3 is TGTGCCAGCAGCTTAGCGCAGCTCGGAACCTACGAGCAGTACTTC. It is translated as CASSLAQLGTYEQYF.

V and J are TRBV23-1 and TRBJ1-5; maybe TRBD1 (5 bases). TRBV23-1 is an ORF; its function is uncertain. The V end was cut by 7 bases, the J end by 2 bases, with 9 bases between. This CDR3 has 13 residues. In DNA, the CDR3 is TGCGCCAGCATGACAGCCTGCAATCAGCCCCAGCATTTT. Its translation: CASMTACNQPQHF.

The rearrangement links TRBV5-1 to TRBJ2-7; 8 bases are a match to TRBD1. The trim removed 4 bases at V and 7 bases at J, leaving 13 bases unmatched. The CDR3 totals 15 residues. The germline gives CDR1 SGHRS, CDR2 YFSETQ. DNA of the CDR3: TGCGCCAGCAGCACCCATCCGACAGGGGAGTCGGAGCAGTACTTC. Translating gives CASSTHPTGESEQYF.

The sample holds a few counts of this clone. J is TRBJ2-7 and V is TRBV29-1; maybe TRBD1 (5 bases). The germline V gene has CDR1 SQVTM and CDR2 ANQGSEA. Trimming cost V 5 bases and J 4 bases, with 12 bases left between them. CDR3 length: 12 residues. CDR3: CSVYDSLYEQYF. Written as DNA, the CDR3 is TGCAGCGTTTATGACAGCCTTTACGAGCAGTACTTC.

The V and J genes are TRBV29-1 and TRBJ1-2; no definite D call. The CDR3 is 13 amino acids. V lost 6 bases to trimming and J lost 5 bases, with 16 bases between them. Germline CDR1 and CDR2: SQVTM and ANQGSEA. This CDR3 reads CSVAGEHLYGYTF. The CDR3 DNA is TGCAGCGTCGCCGGGGAGCACCTTTATGGCTACACCTTC.

The chain links TRBV14 to TRBJ2-7; 7 bases match TRBD2. Germline CDR1 SGHDN, CDR2 FVKESK. With 2 bases clipped from V and 5 bases from J, the junction kept 12 bases outside the gene matches. The CDR3 has 16 amino acids. For the CDR3, the DNA is TGTGCCAGCAGCCAAAACGCGGGGAGGGTTCGCCACGAGCAGTACTTC. Translating gives CASSQNAGRVRHEQYF. Supplemented by reference TRBV14 and TRBJ2-7, the full variable domain reads EAGVTQFPSHSVIEKGQTVTLRCDPISGHDNLYWYRRVMGKEIKFLLHFVKESKQDESGMPNNRFLAERTGGTYSTLKVQPAELEDSGVYFCASSQNAGRVRHEQYFGPGTRLTVT.